In this sample, the clone carrying this T cell receptor beta chain turned up a few times. These data originate in a study of T cell repertoires in cytomegalovirus infection. Study as a whole: CMV infection plus the matching HLA type was flagged by public TCR beta signatures.

The CDR3 spans 13 residues. CDR1 and CDR2 (germline): SGHDT, YYEEEE. V was cut by 3 bases and J by 7 bases, with 13 bases left in between. TCRdb fed the reads into MiXCR, producing one record per CDR3 protein. The sample lists hundreds of thousands of distinct CDR3 sequences, around a sixth occurring once. Sequencing was done on a sample of PBMCs. The TCR comes from a human donor in good health (CMV status not recorded). Some clones in this sample may be carry-over from other donors' samples. The V call is TRBV5-6, the J call TRBJ1-1; D is uncertain. The CDR3 DNA is TGTGCCAGCAGCTCAAAACCCGGGCTTGAAGCTTTCTTT. Translated: CASSSKPGLEAFF. The variable domain in full, completed from reference TRBV5-6 and TRBJ1-1, reads DAGVTQSPTHLIKTRGQQVTLRCSPKSGHDTVSWYQQALGQGPQFIFQYYEEEERQRGNFPDRFSGHQFPNYSSELNVNALLLGDSALYLCASSSKPGLEAFFGQGTRLTVV.